Reported below is one T cell receptor beta chain. Its antigen is still unknown. Both 60 Vbeta primers and 13 Jbeta primers went into the PCR. Study processing details: A later analysis tallied 65 million to 85 million unique TCR beta chains, about 9.9 million of them shared. Assay used: immunoSEQ multiplex PCR; TCRdb lists only in-frame clones, some missing. D and trimming were read from the DNA, whereas the V and J calls and clone size are those reported in that table. The table has tens of thousands of clones, approximately 80% seen once; the top ten hold about 2.9%. The sample originates from a study of cytomegalovirus exposure and HLA in healthy donors. Looking at the study overall: Genotyping of 300 to 450 donors showed that around 81% belonged to the Caucasian-associated ancestry cluster.

Study observations and caveats: In a later analysis, TCR association rates varied by HLA locus: DRB1 most, HLA-C fewest.

The V gene's germline CDR1 is SGHTS and CDR2 YDEGEE. With 1 base removed from V and 5 bases from J, the gap between germline ends came to 12 bases. The length of the CDR3 is 14 residues. The specimen was PBMCs. V gene TRBV5-8 combines with J gene TRBJ1-1; perhaps TRBD1 as D (5 bases). The clonotype originates from a woman in her twenties or thirties in good health and CMV-seronegative. The CDR3 DNA reads as TGTGCCAGCAGCTTGAGGGTCAGGGCGACTGAAGCTTTCTTT. This codes for CASSLRVRATEAFF.